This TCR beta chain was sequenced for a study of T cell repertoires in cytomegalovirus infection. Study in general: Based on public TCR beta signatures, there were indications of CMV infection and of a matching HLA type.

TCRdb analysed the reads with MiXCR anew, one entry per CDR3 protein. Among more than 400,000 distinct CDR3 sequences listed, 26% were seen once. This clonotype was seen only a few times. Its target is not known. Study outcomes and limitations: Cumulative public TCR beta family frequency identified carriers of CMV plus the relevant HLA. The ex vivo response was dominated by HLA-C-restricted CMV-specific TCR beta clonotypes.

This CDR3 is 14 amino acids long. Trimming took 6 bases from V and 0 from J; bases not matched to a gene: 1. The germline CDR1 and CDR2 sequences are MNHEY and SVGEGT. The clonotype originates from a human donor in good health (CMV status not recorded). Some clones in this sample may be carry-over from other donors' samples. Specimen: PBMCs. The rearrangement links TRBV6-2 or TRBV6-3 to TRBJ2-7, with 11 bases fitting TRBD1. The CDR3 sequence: CASRGTGGSYEQYF. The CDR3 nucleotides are TGTGCCAGCAGAGGGACAGGGGGCTCCTACGAGCAGTACTTC.